This record covers a single T cell receptor (beta chain). The antigen is undetermined. The data belong to a study of T cell responses to AZD1222 COVID-19 vaccine. Whole-study context: Samples with a second dose at about 4 or about 12 weeks were pooled together. General observations from the study: Breadth and depth of Spike-specific TCRs rose after two AZD1222 doses.

V shed 1 base and J shed 4 bases, with 8 bases lying between them. The germline gives CDR1 GTSNPN, CDR2 SVGIG (reference sequence). The CDR3 runs to 14 residues. Assay: immunoSEQ multiplex PCR; the TCRdb copy retains only in-frame clones and omits some. The sample records about 120,000 clones, roughly 93% being singletons. The sequences come from peripheral blood, collected on day 0 of AZD1222 vaccination. This receptor was identified in an adult in good health. This sequence joins TRBV30 and TRBJ1-6; D gene ambiguous. The CDR3 region is CAWSGLSYNSPLHF. The CDR3 bases are TGTGCCTGGAGTGGGCTTAGTTATAATTCACCCCTCCACTTT.